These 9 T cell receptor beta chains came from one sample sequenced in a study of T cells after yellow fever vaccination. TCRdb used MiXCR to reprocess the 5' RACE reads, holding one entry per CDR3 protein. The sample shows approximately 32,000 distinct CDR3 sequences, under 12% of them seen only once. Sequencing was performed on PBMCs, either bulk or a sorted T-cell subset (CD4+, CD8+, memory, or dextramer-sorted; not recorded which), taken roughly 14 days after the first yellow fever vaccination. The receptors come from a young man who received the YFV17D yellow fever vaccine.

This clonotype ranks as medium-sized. CDR3 sequence: CASSGFGGEGSPTDTQYF. Here the CDR3 DNA reads TGTGCCAGCAGCGGGTTTGGTGGGGAGGGATCACCCACAGATACGCAGTATTTT. This rearrangement joins TRBV3-1 to TRBJ2-3; 7 bases line up with TRBD2. The CDR3 has 18 amino acids. V shed 5 bases and J 2 bases; nucleotides not matched to a gene: 16. Germline assignment: CDR1 LGHDT and CDR2 YNNKEL (reference sequence).

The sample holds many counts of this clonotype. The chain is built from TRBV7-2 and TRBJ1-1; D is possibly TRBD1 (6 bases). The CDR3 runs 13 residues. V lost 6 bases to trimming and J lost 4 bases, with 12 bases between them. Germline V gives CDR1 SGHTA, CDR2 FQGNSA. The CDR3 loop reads CASSSQGITEAFF. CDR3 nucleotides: TGTGCCAGCAGTTCACAGGGTATCACTGAAGCTTTCTTT.

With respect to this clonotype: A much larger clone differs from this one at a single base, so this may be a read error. The CDR3 sequence is CASSYSRLVGNEQFF. In DNA form, the CDR3 reads TGTGCCAGCAGTTACAGCCGACTTGTGGGCAATGAGCAGTTCTTC. The rearrangement uses TRBV6-5 and TRBJ2-1; no firm D call. The V gene lost 2 bases and the J gene lost 6 bases, with 14 bases spanning the gap. The CDR3 totals 15 residues. CDR1 and CDR2 (germline): MNHEY, SVGAGI.

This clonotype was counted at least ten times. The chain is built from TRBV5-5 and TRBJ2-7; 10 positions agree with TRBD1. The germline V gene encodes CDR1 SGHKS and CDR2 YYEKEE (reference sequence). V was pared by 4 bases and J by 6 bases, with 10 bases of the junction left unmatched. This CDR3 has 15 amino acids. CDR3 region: CASSTPGTGALEQYF. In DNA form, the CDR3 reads TGTGCCAGCAGCACTCCCGGGACAGGGGCCCTCGAGCAGTACTTC.

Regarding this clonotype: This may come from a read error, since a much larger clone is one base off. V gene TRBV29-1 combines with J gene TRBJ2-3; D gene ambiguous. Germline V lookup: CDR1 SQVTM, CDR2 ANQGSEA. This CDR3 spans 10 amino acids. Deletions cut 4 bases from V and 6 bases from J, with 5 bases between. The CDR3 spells CSVAHDTQYF. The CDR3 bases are TGCAGCGTTGCTCATGATACGCAGTATTTT.

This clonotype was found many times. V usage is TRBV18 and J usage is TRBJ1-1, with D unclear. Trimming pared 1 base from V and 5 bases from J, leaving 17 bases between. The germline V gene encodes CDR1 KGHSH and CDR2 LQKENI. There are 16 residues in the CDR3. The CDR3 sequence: CASSPLGAVTGTEAFF. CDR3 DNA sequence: TGTGCCAGCTCACCACTGGGAGCGGTAACGGGAACTGAAGCTTTCTTT.

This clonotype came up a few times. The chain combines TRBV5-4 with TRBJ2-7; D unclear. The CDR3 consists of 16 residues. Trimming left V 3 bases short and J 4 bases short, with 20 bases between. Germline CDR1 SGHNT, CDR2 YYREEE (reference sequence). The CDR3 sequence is CASSWVPDATYYEQYF. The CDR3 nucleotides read TGTGCCAGCAGCTGGGTACCGGACGCAACGTATTACGAGCAGTACTTC.

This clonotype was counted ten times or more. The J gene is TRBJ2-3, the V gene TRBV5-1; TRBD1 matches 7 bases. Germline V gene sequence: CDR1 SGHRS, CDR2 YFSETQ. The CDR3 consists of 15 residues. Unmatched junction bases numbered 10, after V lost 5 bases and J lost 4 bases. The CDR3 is CASSWRQGEADTQYF. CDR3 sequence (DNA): TGCGCCAGCAGTTGGCGACAGGGCGAGGCAGATACGCAGTATTTT.

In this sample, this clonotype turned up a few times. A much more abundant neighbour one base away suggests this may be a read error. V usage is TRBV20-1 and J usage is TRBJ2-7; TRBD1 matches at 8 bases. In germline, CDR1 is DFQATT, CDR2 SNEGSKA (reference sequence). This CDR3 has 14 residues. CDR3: CCARPPDRDYEQYV. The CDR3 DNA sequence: TGCTGTGCTAGACCACCGGACAGGGACTACGAGCAGTACGTC.